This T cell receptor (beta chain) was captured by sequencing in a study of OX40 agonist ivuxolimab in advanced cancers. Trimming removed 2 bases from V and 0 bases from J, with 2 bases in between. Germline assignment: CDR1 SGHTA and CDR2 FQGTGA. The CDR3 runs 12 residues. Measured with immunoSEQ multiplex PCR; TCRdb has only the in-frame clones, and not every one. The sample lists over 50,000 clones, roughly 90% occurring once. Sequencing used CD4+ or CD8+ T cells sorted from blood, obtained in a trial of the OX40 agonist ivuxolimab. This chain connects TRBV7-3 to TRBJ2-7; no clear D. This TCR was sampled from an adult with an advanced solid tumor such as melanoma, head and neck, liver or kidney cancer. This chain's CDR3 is CASSLGSYEQYF. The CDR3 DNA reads TGTGCCAGCAGCTTAGGCTCCTACGAGCAGTACTTC.